The clone carrying this T cell receptor beta chain showed up many times. Its target is not known. This record comes from a study of T cell repertoires in cytomegalovirus infection. About the study: Matching HLA type, along with CMV infection, was indicated by public TCR beta signatures. Study-wide points: What dominated the ex vivo response were HLA-C-restricted CMV-specific TCR beta clonotypes. Carriers of CMV and the relevant HLA type were discriminated by public TCR beta frequency.

Germline V CDR1 and CDR2: SGHRS, YFSETQ. CDR3 length: 14 residues. The V and J ends lost 1 base and 7 bases respectively, with 12 bases between them. MiXCR, applied by TCRdb to the reads, yields one record per CDR3 protein. This table has some 220,000 distinct CDR3 sequences, roughly 6.5% appearing once. This chain links TRBV5-1 with TRBJ2-1, with no clear D. This TCR was sampled from a human donor in good health (CMV status not recorded). Some clones in this sample may be carry-over from other donors' samples. Material for sequencing was PBMCs. CDR3 nucleotide sequence: TGCGCCAGCAGCTTGTCTGGGAATAGAAATGAGCAGTTCTTC. Protein sequence: CASSLSGNRNEQFF.